Listed below are T cell receptor beta chains from one sample, sequenced in a study of T-cell memory formation after mild COVID-19. TCRdb analysed the 5' RACE reads with MiXCR anew, one entry per CDR3 protein. The repertoire holds hundreds of thousands of distinct CDR3 sequences, with approximately 15% as singletons. Sequences were obtained from PBMCs or a T cell subset sorted from them (not recorded which). The receptor set was obtained from a man between 18 and 35 years old who had mild COVID-19 (a few samples of this study predate the infection). Cell type and time point are not known. The CDR3 runs from the conserved cysteine through the conserved F or W. The order of the fields is CDR3 DNA, CDR3 protein, V gene, clone size, J gene, D gene. The D gene is left open where the match is weak. Some rows mark clone size as missing; the rest say once, few, many or name a class of expanded clone.

cdr3_nt: TGTGCCAGCAGCATAACAGGTGCCAACTATGGCTACACCTTC
cdr3_aa: CASSITGANYGYTF
v_call: TRBV5-5
clone_size: few
j_call: TRBJ1-2
d_call: NA

cdr3_nt: TGCGCCAGTCGAAGGCAGGGAACCTACGAGCAGTACTTC
cdr3_aa: CASRRQGTYEQYF
v_call: TRBV5-1
clone_size: NA
j_call: TRBJ2-7
d_call: NA

cdr3_nt: TGTGCCAGCAGCTTCCAGGGGGGATTGGGTGAAGCTTTCTTT
cdr3_aa: CASSFQGGLGEAFF
v_call: TRBV7-2
clone_size: NA
j_call: TRBJ1-1
d_call: TRBD1

cdr3_nt: TGTGCCAGCAGTTACTTTAGCGGGGAAGAGACCCAGTACTTC
cdr3_aa: CASSYFSGEETQYF
v_call: TRBV6-5
clone_size: NA
j_call: TRBJ2-5
d_call: TRBD2

cdr3_nt: TGTGCCAGCAGTAGCGCAGGGGCTTCTGGAAACACCATATATTTT
cdr3_aa: CASSSAGASGNTIYF
v_call: TRBV6-5
clone_size: NA
j_call: TRBJ1-3
d_call: NA

cdr3_nt: TGTGCCAGCAGCTTAGTGGGACAGGGGGCGCTCAGCAATCAGCCCCAGCATTTT
cdr3_aa: CASSLVGQGALSNQPQHF
v_call: TRBV7-8
clone_size: few
j_call: TRBJ1-5
d_call: TRBD1

cdr3_nt: TGTGCCAGCAGTGACTCCAGGGACTCTGGGGCCAACGTCCTGACTTTC
cdr3_aa: CASSDSRDSGANVLTF
v_call: TRBV6-4
clone_size: NA
j_call: TRBJ2-6
d_call: NA

cdr3_nt: TGCAGTGCAGGGATTCGGTCACCCCTCCACTTT
cdr3_aa: CSAGIRSPLHF
v_call: TRBV20-1
clone_size: NA
j_call: TRBJ1-6
d_call: NA

cdr3_nt: TGTGCCAGCAGCGTAGATCGGGGACAGTGGGAAAAACTGTTTTTT
cdr3_aa: CASSVDRGQWEKLFF
v_call: TRBV9
clone_size: few
j_call: TRBJ1-4
d_call: TRBD1

cdr3_nt: TGTGCCAGCAGCGTTGAACAGGGACCAGGAGAGACCCAGTACTTC
cdr3_aa: CASSVEQGPGETQYF
v_call: TRBV7-6
clone_size: NA
j_call: TRBJ2-5
d_call: NA

cdr3_nt: TGCAGCGTTGACGGACGGCCAGAAGCTTTCTTT
cdr3_aa: CSVDGRPEAFF
v_call: TRBV29-1
clone_size: once
j_call: TRBJ1-1
d_call: NA

cdr3_nt: TGCAGTGCTAGAGATAACCAGGGGGCATGGAATGAGCAGTTCTTC
cdr3_aa: CSARDNQGAWNEQFF
v_call: TRBV20-1
clone_size: many
j_call: TRBJ2-1
d_call: TRBD1

cdr3_nt: TGTGCCAACTCCCGTGAAGAAGCGGGGACTGAAGCTTTCTTT
cdr3_aa: CANSREEAGTEAFF
v_call: TRBV18
clone_size: few
j_call: TRBJ1-1
d_call: NA

cdr3_nt: TGCAGTGCTAGAGTGGCAGGGGTCTTAGACCACGAGCAGTACTTC
cdr3_aa: CSARVAGVLDHEQYF
v_call: TRBV20-1
clone_size: NA
j_call: TRBJ2-7
d_call: NA

cdr3_nt: TGCAGCGTTGTGGTGCGGTTGGGGGAAGAGACCCAGTACTTC
cdr3_aa: CSVVVRLGEETQYF
v_call: TRBV29-1
clone_size: NA
j_call: TRBJ2-5
d_call: NA

cdr3_nt: TGTGCCAGCAGTGACCCCGGGACACCGAAGGGATCACCCCTCCACTTT
cdr3_aa: CASSDPGTPKGSPLHF
v_call: TRBV6-1
clone_size: NA
j_call: TRBJ1-6
d_call: NA

cdr3_nt: TGTGCCAGCAGCCTCGCGCGGGGTGTTAATTCACCCCTCCACTTT
cdr3_aa: CASSLARGVNSPLHF
v_call: TRBV7-9
clone_size: few
j_call: TRBJ1-6
d_call: NA

cdr3_nt: TGCAGCGTGGGGACAGGGCGAGGATATGGCTACACCTTC
cdr3_aa: CSVGTGRGYGYTF
v_call: TRBV29-1
clone_size: few
j_call: TRBJ1-2
d_call: TRBD1

cdr3_nt: TGCGCCAGCAGCTGGGGGGCAGGATACGGGGAGCTGTTTTTT
cdr3_aa: CASSWGAGYGELFF
v_call: TRBV5-1
clone_size: few
j_call: TRBJ2-2
d_call: NA

cdr3_nt: TGTGCCAGCAGTAGACAGCAGGGCAATCAGCCCCAGCATTTT
cdr3_aa: CASSRQQGNQPQHF
v_call: TRBV12-3/TRBV12-4
clone_size: NA
j_call: TRBJ1-5
d_call: NA

cdr3_nt: TGTGCCAGCAGTCGGGGGGCGGTGTCTGAGCAGTTCTTC
cdr3_aa: CASSRGAVSEQFF
v_call: TRBV12-3/TRBV12-4
clone_size: many
j_call: TRBJ2-1
d_call: NA

cdr3_nt: TGCGCCAGCAGCACCCGGACCGGGACAGCCGGCTACAATGAGCAGTTCTTC
cdr3_aa: CASSTRTGTAGYNEQFF
v_call: TRBV5-1
clone_size: many
j_call: TRBJ2-1
d_call: TRBD1

cdr3_nt: TGTGCCAGCAGCCAAGACGGTTCCCAAGAGACCCAGTACTTC
cdr3_aa: CASSQDGSQETQYF
v_call: TRBV3-1
clone_size: few
j_call: TRBJ2-5
d_call: NA

cdr3_nt: TGTGCCAGCAGCGAACCGGACAGGGGTTGGAACACCATATATTTT
cdr3_aa: CASSEPDRGWNTIYF
v_call: TRBV9
clone_size: few
j_call: TRBJ1-3
d_call: TRBD1

cdr3_nt: TGTGCCAGCATAAATAATGAGGTCAACACTGAAGCTTTCTTT
cdr3_aa: CASINNEVNTEAFF
v_call: TRBV6-2/TRBV6-3
clone_size: few
j_call: TRBJ1-1
d_call: NA

cdr3_nt: TGTGCCAGCAGTAACCGGGACAGGTCTGGACAGCCCCAGCATTTT
cdr3_aa: CASSNRDRSGQPQHF
v_call: TRBV6-2/TRBV6-3
clone_size: few
j_call: TRBJ1-5
d_call: TRBD1

cdr3_nt: TGCGCCAGCAGCACCCGACAGGGGGCCGGATACGAGCAGTACTTC
cdr3_aa: CASSTRQGAGYEQYF
v_call: TRBV5-1
clone_size: few
j_call: TRBJ2-7
d_call: TRBD1